This T cell receptor beta chain was found in a study of blood T cell repertoires in COVID-19. This CDR3 comprises 14 residues. Deletions cut 0 bases from V and 4 bases from J, with 10 bases between. Germline V CDR1 and CDR2: SGDLS, YYNGEE. The assay was immunoSEQ multiplex PCR, and TCRdb's table has in-frame clones only and misses some. Of about 160,000 clones in the sample, around 87% were seen once. The chain joins TRBV9 to TRBJ1-2; TRBD1 is a possible D gene (5 bases). This TCR was recovered from a woman between 45 and 60 years old who had recovered from COVID-19. The specimen was PBMCs or T cells enriched from blood (not recorded which). CDR3: CASSVEEGLYGYTF. CDR3 nucleotides: TGTGCCAGCAGCGTAGAGGAGGGGCTCTATGGCTACACCTTC.